One and the same sample provided the 9 T cell receptor beta chains below, sequenced in a study of a mutant IDH1 vaccine in newly diagnosed glioma. These receptors lack a known antigen. The repertoire was sequenced with immunoSEQ multiplex PCR; TCRdb's copy has only in-frame clones and lacks some. The sample carries approximately 44,000 clones, approximately 90% recorded once. As for time point: week 23, last vaccination. Topical imiquimod was applied with each vaccine dose, which held 300 ug of mutant IDH1 20-mer peptide. The specimen comprised PBMCs, sampled from a glioma patient whose treatment included an IDH1 peptide vaccine. Source of these receptors: a man in his fifties or sixties with glioma.

The V and J genes are TRBV4-1 and TRBJ1-1, with D perhaps matching TRBD1 (6 bases). The germline V gene has CDR1 MGHRA and CDR2 YSYEKL. Deletions cut 2 bases from V and 11 bases from J, with 12 bases between. The CDR3 length is 12 residues. The chain's CDR3 is CASSQTGRRAFF. In DNA, the CDR3 is TGCGCCAGCAGCCAAACAGGGCGGAGGGCTTTCTTT.

The rearrangement links TRBV14 to TRBJ2-1, with 11 bases identical to TRBD2. Germline assignment: CDR1 SGHDN and CDR2 FVKESK. CDR3 length: 14 amino acids. After removal of 1 base from V and 13 bases from J, the junction contained 6 bases not matched to a gene. CDR3 sequence (DNA): TGTGCCAGCAGCCAAGTGCTACTAGCGGGAGATCAGTTCTTC. It translates to CASSQVLLAGDQFF.

V is TRBV14 and J is TRBJ1-2; no definite D call. With 0 bases removed from V and 8 bases from J, the gap between germline ends came to 7 bases. CDR3 length: 12 amino acids. CDR1 and CDR2 (germline): SGHDN, FVKESK. CDR3 sequence (DNA): TGTGCCAGCAGCCAAGATCGAAAGGGCTACACCTTC. This gives the protein CASSQDRKGYTF.

The genes are TRBV15 and TRBJ2-1; D possibly uses TRBD1 or TRBD2 (5 bases each). V gave up 4 bases and J gave up 5 bases, with 9 bases separating them. CDR1 and CDR2 from the germline V gene are LNHNV and YYDKDF (reference sequence). The CDR3 runs 13 residues. Here the CDR3 DNA reads TGTGCCACCAGCAAGAGGGGTGACAATGAGCAGTTCTTC. Residues: CATSKRGDNEQFF.

This chain uses TRBV7-2 with TRBJ2-7, with 10 nucleotides matching TRBD2. Germline CDR1 SGHTA, CDR2 FQGNSA. The CDR3 covers 15 residues. Germline trimming cut 5 bases from V and 7 bases from J; bases unmatched to any gene: 11. The CDR3 nucleotides are TGTGCCAGCAGCAGCGTGAGCGGGGGGGCCGGAGAGCAGTACTTC. It is translated as CASSSVSGGAGEQYF. Supplemented by reference TRBV7-2 and TRBJ2-7, the full variable domain reads GAGVSQSPSNKVTEKGKDVELRCDPISGHTALYWYRQSLGQGLEFLIYFQGNSAPDKSGLPSDRFSAERTGGSVSTLTIQRTQQEDSAVYLCASSSVSGGAGEQYFGPGTRLTVT.

The chain couples TRBV5-1 to TRBJ1-1; TRBD1 matches 7 bases. CDR3 length: 14 amino acids. The V segment lost 3 bases and the J segment 4 bases; nucleotides outside the gene matches: 6. Germline loops: CDR1 SGHRS, CDR2 YFSETQ. The CDR3: CASSSGQEITEAFF. CDR3 nucleotides: TGCGCCAGCAGCTCCGGACAGGAGATCACTGAAGCTTTCTTT.

The chain has TRBV28 and TRBJ2-1; 12 bases fit TRBD1. The CDR3 totals 19 residues. The J segment lost 1 base and the V segment lost 4 bases, leaving 11 bases of the junction unmatched. CDR1 and CDR2 (germline): MDHEN, SYDVKM. The CDR3 sequence: CASSYPGTGGARSYNEQFF. CDR3 sequence (DNA): TGTGCCAGCAGTTACCCCGGGACAGGGGGCGCGAGGTCCTACAATGAGCAGTTCTTC.

The chain recombines TRBV25-1 with TRBJ2-4; maybe TRBD1 (6 bases). The CDR3 is 14 residues long. In germline, CDR1 is MGHDK, CDR2 SYGVNS. The germline V and J ends were trimmed by 5 bases and 1 base, with 9 bases remaining between them. DNA for the CDR3: TGTGCCAGCAGTATAGGGGGTGCCAAAAACATTCAGTACTTC. It encodes CASSIGGAKNIQYF.

J is TRBJ1-2 and V is TRBV4-3; 9 bases line up with TRBD1. Looked up from germline, CDR1 is LGHNA and CDR2 is YSLEER. The CDR3 contains 12 residues. Trimming at V came to 8 bases and at J to 6 bases, leaving 4 bases not matched to a gene. CDR3 nucleotides: TGCGCCAGCTCCCGGACAGGGGATGGCTACACCTTC. Translating it yields CASSRTGDGYTF.